What follows are 2 T cell receptor beta chains derived from one specimen sequenced in a study of regulatory dendritic cells for organ transplantation. Sequencing was performed with immunoSEQ multiplex PCR; in TCRdb, only in-frame clones are kept and a portion is missing. The table includes some 29,000 clones, 82% detected once. The sample was naive CD4+ T cells from blood. Subset reported: CD45RA+ naive T cells. The source of these receptors is a human donor in good health.

The chain couples TRBV7-9 to TRBJ2-5, with D maybe TRBD2 (7 bases). The CDR3 contains 17 residues. Germline V gene lookup returns CDR1 SEHNR and CDR2 FQNEAQ (reference sequence). V was cut by 1 base and J by 3 bases, with 18 bases left in between. The CDR3 coding sequence is TGTGCCAGCAGCTTAGGGGCCACGGGGGGCAGGAAAGAGACCCAGTACTTC. Protein sequence: CASSLGATGGRKETQYF.

This chain links TRBV5-4 with TRBJ2-2; 7 bases align to TRBD1. CDR3 length: 16 amino acids. Per the germline V gene, CDR1 is SGHNT and CDR2 is YYREEE (reference sequence). The V and J ends lost 3 bases and 6 bases, in that order; junction bases with no gene match: 11. The CDR3 protein is CASSSPRRQGPGELFF. CDR3 bases: TGTGCCAGCAGCTCCCCCCGGAGACAGGGTCCCGGGGAGCTGTTTTTT.